This is a list of T cell receptor beta chains from one sample in a study of early T cells in non-severe SARS-CoV-2 infection. TCRdb re-called the 5' RACE reads with MiXCR, one entry per CDR3 protein. In the table there are about 92,000 distinct CDR3 sequences, 14% of which are singletons. The sequenced sample consisted of whole blood. The receptors stem from an adult who was a healthcare worker with PCR-confirmed SARS-CoV-2 infection or an uninfected control (not recorded which). CDR3s include the opening cysteine and the closing phenylalanine or tryptophan. Fields, in order: V gene, J gene, clone size, D gene, CDR3 DNA, CDR3 protein. The D gene is left open where the match is weak. A clone size is listed for some rows: how often the clone was seen (once, few, many), or a class if it is expanded.

>TRBV28|TRBJ2-4|few|TRBD1
TGTGCCAGCAGTCCACGACTGGACAGGGTTGAGGGTAGAAACATTCAGTACTTC
CASSPRLDRVEGRNIQYF
>TRBV4-3|TRBJ2-1|few|TRBD2
TGCGCCAGCAGCCAAGGACTAGCGGGGGCCAGGTTCTTC
CASSQGLAGARFF
>TRBV4-1|TRBJ1-5|few|TRBD1
TGCGCCAGCAGCCACGGGACAGGGGTTGATCAGCCCCAGCATTTT
CASSHGTGVDQPQHF
>TRBV29-1|TRBJ1-6|-|-
TGCAGCGTTGAAACAGGTTATAATTCACCCCTCCACTTT
CSVETGYNSPLHF
>TRBV9|TRBJ1-1|few|-
TGTGCCAGCAGCGTAGGTGGGGGGGCGCTGGGCACTGAAGCTTTCTTT
CASSVGGGALGTEAFF
>TRBV6-2/TRBV6-3|TRBJ2-3|-|-
TGTGCCAGCAGCCCCCTCCAGGATACGCAGTATTTT
CASSPLQDTQYF
>TRBV10-3|TRBJ2-7|few|TRBD1
TGTGCCATCAGTCGGGACAGTCTGGCCTACGAGCAGTACTTC
CAISRDSLAYEQYF
>TRBV6-5|TRBJ1-1|-|-
TGTGCCAGCAGTTTCGGACACGACCGACTCACTGAAGCTTTCTTT
CASSFGHDRLTEAFF
>TRBV14|TRBJ1-1|many|TRBD1
TGTGCCAGCAGCCGAGCCCGACAGGGGAACACTGAAGCTTTCTTT
CASSRARQGNTEAFF
>TRBV6-2/TRBV6-3|TRBJ1-5|many|-
TGTGCCAGCAGACGCAGGGACCAGCCCCAGCATTTT
CASRRRDQPQHF
>TRBV9|TRBJ2-7|many|-
TGTGCCAGCAGCGTAGGTTCTACACGGGAGCAGTACTTC
CASSVGSTREQYF
>TRBV9|TRBJ2-3|-|TRBD1
TGTGCCAGCAGCGTCGGGGACAGGGACACAGATACGCAGTATTTT
CASSVGDRDTDTQYF
>TRBV7-9|TRBJ1-1|many|-
TGTGCCAGCAGCCCAGAGACTCCGGGGGCTGAAGCTTTCTTT
CASSPETPGAEAFF
>TRBV7-9|TRBJ2-7|-|-
TGTGCCAGCAGGACGGGGACGACCTACGAGCAGTACTTC
CASRTGTTYEQYF
>TRBV6-4|TRBJ2-3|-|-
TGTGCCAGCAGTGAACTAGCTAGCACAGATACGCAGTATTTT
CASSELASTDTQYF
>TRBV7-6|TRBJ1-1|-|-
TGTGCCAGCAGCTTAGAGGAGTCTATTGAAGCTTTCTTT
CASSLEESIEAFF
>TRBV11-3|TRBJ2-6|-|-
TGTGCCAGCAGCGAAGCAGGGGTTGGCGCCAACGTCCTGACTTTC
CASSEAGVGANVLTF
>TRBV6-2/TRBV6-3|TRBJ1-5|many|-
TGTGCCAGCAGTTATCTGGCAGGGCTGAATCAGCCCCAGCATTTT
CASSYLAGLNQPQHF
>TRBV7-3|TRBJ2-7|-|TRBD1
TGTGCCAGCAGCTTCGGGACAGTTCCCTACGAGCAGTACTTC
CASSFGTVPYEQYF
>TRBV5-1|TRBJ2-3|-|TRBD2
TGCGCCAGCAGCTTGAACCCGGCTAGCGGGAGATCTAGCACAGATACGCAGTATTTT
CASSLNPASGRSSTDTQYF
>TRBV20-1|TRBJ1-1|-|-
TGCAGTGCCCCCACAGGAGTGAGCACTGAAGCTTTCTTT
CSAPTGVSTEAFF
>TRBV6-5|TRBJ1-2|once|TRBD1
TGTGCCAGCAGGCAGGGGGGTAACTATGGCTACACCTTC
CASRQGGNYGYTF
>TRBV28|TRBJ2-3|few|-
TGTGCCACCCAGCTAGAAGGGGGAGGCACAGATACGCAGTATTTT
CATQLEGGGTDTQYF
>TRBV6-6|TRBJ1-5|many|TRBD1
TGTGCCAGCAGTATCCGGGACAGGGGTCGTCAGCCCCAGCATTTT
CASSIRDRGRQPQHF
>TRBV12-3/TRBV12-4|TRBJ1-6|-|-
TGTGCCAGCAGACGGGACGTGGTTAATTCACCCCTCCACTTT
CASRRDVVNSPLHF
>TRBV20-1|TRBJ2-7|-|TRBD1
TGCAGTGCGAGCGACAGGGTTTACGAGCAGTACTTC
CSASDRVYEQYF
>TRBV7-6|TRBJ2-3|-|-
TGTGCCAGCAGCTTATCACTTCCGGCTCCCACAGATACGCAGTATTTT
CASSLSLPAPTDTQYF
>TRBV6-1|TRBJ1-2|few|TRBD1
TGTGCCAGCAGTGCCGGGACAGGGAACTATGGCTACACCTTC
CASSAGTGNYGYTF